This T cell receptor beta chain was sequenced for a study of T cell responses to AZD1222 COVID-19 vaccine. About this clone: Its specificity is unknown.

Overall study results and limits: Dominant CD4 TCR responses targeted spike regions 160-218 and 743-854. White British donors predominated, females outnumbered males, and clonal diversity was possibly underestimated.

Measured with immunoSEQ multiplex PCR; TCRdb has only the in-frame clones, and not every one. The table lists about 160,000 clones, 93% of them singletons. V lost 4 bases, J lost 6 bases, and 14 bases lay in between. Germline CDR1 SGDLS, CDR2 YYNGEE. This CDR3 spans 14 amino acids. This TCR derives from an adult in good health. The specimen comprised peripheral blood, sampled on day 0 of AZD1222 vaccination. V is TRBV9 and J is TRBJ2-1, with a tentative D call TRBD2 (6 bases). CDR3 sequence reads: CASSYGGVGNEQFF. CDR3 in DNA: TGTGCCAGCAGCTACGGCGGGGTCGGCAATGAGCAGTTCTTC. The entire variable domain, with the rest obtained from reference TRBV9 and TRBJ2-1, is as follows: DSGVTQTPKHLITATGQRVTLRCSPRSGDLSVYWYQQSLDQGLQFLIQYYNGEERAKGNILERFSAQQFPDLHSELNLSSLELGDSALYFCASSYGGVGNEQFFGPGTRLTVL.